The clone carrying this T cell receptor beta chain occurred once. Its antigen remains unknown. The length of the CDR3 is 14 residues. The germline V gene has CDR1 SGHRS and CDR2 YFSETQ. V lost 0 bases to trimming and J lost 4 bases, with 8 bases between them. The data were obtained in a study of vaccination effects on CD4 cells after COVID-19. After expansion with viral peptide pools in the ViraFEST assay, antigen-specific CD4+ T cells were sequenced. When around ten days of culture had elapsed, CD4+ T cells were isolated. Each participant was administered two doses of either the BNT162b2 or the mRNA-1273 vaccine. TCRdb keeps only in-frame clones here, not all; method: immunoSEQ multiplex PCR. The sample holds some 23,000 clones, about 70% seen once.

The chain is built from TRBV5-1 and TRBJ2-1, with D possibly matching TRBD1 (6 bases). The sequencing here drew on CD4+ T cells from PBMCs cultured with SARS-CoV-2 spike peptides, taken after COVID-19 vaccination. The receptor was derived from a human donor who received a COVID-19 vaccine. The CDR3, as DNA: TGCGCCAGCAGCTTGGGGGACAAATACAATGAGCAGTTCTTC. Translated, it gives CASSLGDKYNEQFF.